One sample yielded the 18 T cell receptor beta chains listed below, sequenced in a study of CD8+CD57+ T cells in acquired aplastic anemia. An expansion of CD8+CD57+ cells by flow cytometry had been shown in patients chosen for sequencing. Genomic DNA provided the template from which TCR beta VDJ and CDR3 profiles were obtained. TCRdb re-analysed the reads in MiXCR, keeping a single row per CDR3 protein. The data show about 180,000 distinct CDR3 sequences, around 50% seen once. The sequenced sample consisted of sorted CD4+, CD8+, or CD8+CD57+ T cells (not recorded which) from PBMCs. These receptor sequences come from a human donor with aplastic anemia.

The chain employs TRBV11-3 and TRBJ1-5; D call uncertain. CDR3 length: 15 residues. Germline-derived CDR1 and CDR2 are SGHNT and YENEEA. V lost 3 bases to trimming and J lost 2 bases, with 11 bases between them. DNA of the CDR3: TGTGCCAGCAGCTTCGTGGGGAAAGGCAATCAGCCCCAGCATTTT. This sequence encodes CASSFVGKGNQPQHF.

Worth noting for this clonotype: At one end, the junction sequence differs from germline, possibly due to a read error. This chain joins TRBV7-7 and TRBJ1-1, with 7 positions matching TRBD1. This CDR3 has 13 residues. Germline V lookup: CDR1 SSHAT, CDR2 FNYEAQ (reference sequence). The CDR3 protein is CASSLAGQTEAFF. CDR3 DNA sequence: TGTGCTAGCAGCTTAGCGGGACAGACTGAAGCTTTCTTT.

V usage is TRBV20-1 and J usage is TRBJ2-7; the match to TRBD2 covers 10 bases. With V trimmed by 3 bases and J by 0 bases, 8 bases remained unmatched. This CDR3 comprises 16 residues. The germline gives CDR1 DFQATT, CDR2 SNEGSKA (reference sequence). The CDR3 DNA is TGCAGTGCTAGCCTACTAGCGGGATTAAGCTCCTACGAGCAGTACTTC. Its protein is CSASLLAGLSSYEQYF.

The rearrangement links TRBV4-1 to TRBJ1-6, with TRBD1 matching over 7 bases. Germline V gives CDR1 MGHRA, CDR2 YSYEKL. The V gene end was trimmed by 2 bases and the J gene end by 9 bases; junction bases not matched to a gene: 4. The CDR3 covers 14 residues. CDR3 nucleotides: TGCGCCAGCAGCCAAAGCCAGGGGGGTTCACCCCTCCACTTT. Its protein product is CASSQSQGGSPLHF.

The chain recombines TRBV7-8 with TRBJ2-2, with D possibly being TRBD2 (6 bases). The CDR3 consists of 12 residues. Trimming removed 8 bases at V and 8 bases at J, with 12 bases between. Germline CDR1 SGHVS, CDR2 FQNEAQ. In DNA form, the CDR3 reads TGTGCCAGCTCCGGAGGGGCAGGGGAGCTGTTTTTT. Protein product: CASSGGAGELFF.

This clonotype was picked up many times. This chain connects TRBV3-1 to TRBJ1-1; D not resolved. Germline V lookup: CDR1 LGHDT, CDR2 YNNKEL (reference sequence). V gave up 1 base and J gave up 2 bases, with 5 bases separating them. The CDR3 has 13 amino acids. Here the CDR3 DNA reads TGTGCCAGCAGCCAAGTATACAACACTGAAGCTTTCTTT. It codes for CASSQVYNTEAFF. The whole variable domain, remainder taken from reference TRBV3-1 and TRBJ1-1, is DTAVSQTPKYLVTQMGNDKSIKCEQNLGHDTMYWYKQDSKKFLKIMFSYNNKELIINETVPNRFSPKSPDKAHLNLHINSLELGDSAVYFCASSQVYNTEAFFGQGTRLTVV.

There are many counts of this clonotype. V gene TRBV7-2 combines with J gene TRBJ2-3, with D unresolved. The germline V gene encodes CDR1 SGHTA and CDR2 FQGNSA. V shed 2 bases and J shed 7 bases, with 10 bases lying between them. This CDR3 region has 13 residues. The CDR3 coding sequence is TGTGCCAGCAGCTTACGGTTTCTGAATACGCAGTATTTT. This encodes CASSLRFLNTQYF.

This clonotype was counted at least ten times. V is TRBV5-1 and J is TRBJ2-1; no definite D call. CDR1 SGHRS and CDR2 YFSETQ come from the germline V gene. V shed 1 base and J shed 6 bases, with 8 bases lying between them. The length of the CDR3 is 13 residues. The DNA for the CDR3 is TGCGCCAGCAGCTTGTCAGTGTTCAATGAGCAGTTCTTC. Its protein product is CASSLSVFNEQFF. The full variable domain, in which reference TRBV5-1 and TRBJ2-1 provide the parts outside the CDR3, is KAGVTQTPRYLIKTRGQQVTLSCSPISGHRSVSWYQQTPGQGLQFLFEYFSETQRNKGNFPGRFSGRQFSNSRSEMNVSTLELGDSALYLCASSLSVFNEQFFGPGTRLTVL.

This clonotype has a count of ten or more. The V gene is TRBV19, the J gene TRBJ1-5, with a weak D call TRBD1 (5 bases). Germline V gene data show CDR1 as LNHDA and CDR2 as SQIVND (reference sequence). The CDR3 consists of 15 residues. V lost 4 bases and J 4 bases, leaving 14 bases between the germline ends. The DNA of the CDR3 is TGTGCCAGTAGTAAAAAACCGACAGAAAATCAGCCCCAGCATTTT. Translated: CASSKKPTENQPQHF.

V and J are TRBV5-6 and TRBJ1-6; 8 bases line up with TRBD1. This CDR3 contains 16 residues. V dropped 0 bases and J dropped 10; count of bases not matched to a gene: 9. From germline, CDR1 is SGHDT and CDR2 YYEEEE. CDR3 bases: TGTGCCAGCAGCTTGGTCGCGGACAGGGTTACCTCACCCCTCCACTTT. This codes for CASSLVADRVTSPLHF.

The chain couples TRBV7-8 to TRBJ2-1; 14 nucleotides match TRBD2. Per the germline V gene, CDR1 is SGHVS and CDR2 is FQNEAQ. The CDR3 has 21 residues. Trimming at V came to 5 bases and at J to 1 base, leaving 16 bases not matched to a gene. CDR3 protein: CASSQLILPGTSGGSYNEQFF. CDR3 coding DNA: TGTGCCAGCAGCCAACTTATCCTTCCGGGGACTAGCGGGGGATCCTACAATGAGCAGTTCTTC.

With respect to this clonotype: The CDR3 end shows no conserved phenylalanine or tryptophan, and so a read error is likely. This chain uses TRBV20-1 with TRBJ2-3; possibly TRBD1 or TRBD2 for D (6 bases each). With 3 bases removed from V and 2 bases from J, the gap between germline ends came to 12 bases. The CDR3 consists of 14 residues. The germline CDR1 and CDR2 sequences are DFQATT and SNEGSKA (reference sequence). The CDR3 sequence: CSASGGGATDTQYL. CDR3 in DNA: TGCAGTGCTAGTGGAGGGGGTGCCACAGATACGCAGTATTTG.

This clonotype was seen repeatedly, ten times or more. V gene TRBV9 combines with J gene TRBJ2-3, with 9 bases lining up with TRBD2. V shed 4 bases and J 5 bases; nucleotides not matched to a gene: 8. Germline CDR1 and CDR2: SGDLS and YYNGEE. CDR3 length: 15 amino acids. The CDR3 reads CASSLSGGRKDTQYF. The CDR3 region has the DNA TGTGCCAGCAGCCTTAGCGGGGGTCGGAAAGATACGCAGTATTTT. The variable domain in full, completed from reference TRBV9 and TRBJ2-3, reads DSGVTQTPKHLITATGQRVTLRCSPRSGDLSVYWYQQSLDQGLQFLIQYYNGEERAKGNILERFSAQQFPDLHSELNLSSLELGDSALYFCASSLSGGRKDTQYFGPGTRLTVL.

V usage is TRBV7-6 and J usage is TRBJ2-1; 12 bases match TRBD1. The V gene end was trimmed by 7 bases and the J gene end by 3 bases; junction bases not matched to a gene: 10. The CDR3 totals 17 residues. Germline V lookup: CDR1 SGHVS, CDR2 FNYEAQ. The DNA of the CDR3 is TGTGCCAGCACCCGACCCGGGACAGGGGGCGGCTACAATGAGCAGTTCTTC. It codes for CASTRPGTGGGYNEQFF.

In this sample, this clonotype turned up many times. The chain uses TRBV5-1 and TRBJ2-3; possible D gene TRBD2, 5 bases. The length of the CDR3 is 15 residues. The V gene lost 0 bases and the J gene lost 3 bases, with 11 bases spanning the gap. CDR1 and CDR2 from the germline V gene are SGHRS and YFSETQ. CDR3 DNA sequence: TGCGCCAGCAGCTTGGAATCTAGCAGAACAGATACGCAGTATTTT. As protein: CASSLESSRTDTQYF. The full variable domain, its missing parts supplied by reference TRBV5-1 and TRBJ2-3, is KAGVTQTPRYLIKTRGQQVTLSCSPISGHRSVSWYQQTPGQGLQFLFEYFSETQRNKGNFPGRFSGRQFSNSRSEMNVSTLELGDSALYLCASSLESSRTDTQYFGPGTRLTVL.

This chain links TRBV20-1 with TRBJ2-5, with 8 bases that match TRBD1. V shed 5 bases, J shed 5 bases, and the junction held 10 bases outside the gene matches. The CDR3 covers 14 residues. From germline, CDR1 is DFQATT and CDR2 SNEGSKA (reference sequence). This CDR3 reads CSASRDRGVETQYF. Here the CDR3 DNA reads TGCAGTGCTTCCCGCGACAGGGGTGTGGAGACCCAGTACTTC.

The gene calls are TRBV2 and TRBJ2-1, with a tentative D call TRBD1 (7 bases). The CDR3 totals 15 residues. The V gene's germline CDR1 is SNHLY and CDR2 FYNNEI. V shed 6 bases and J shed 8 bases, with 20 bases lying between them. The CDR3 coding sequence is TGTGCCAGCAGGGGGGGACAGCGGGCGTTCGATGAGCAGTTCTTC. It encodes CASRGGQRAFDEQFF.

The sample holds a few counts of this clonotype. The chain combines TRBV7-9 with TRBJ1-6; a possible D gene is TRBD1 (5 bases). CDR3 size: 15 residues. Germline assignment: CDR1 SEHNR and CDR2 FQNEAQ (reference sequence). V was pared by 1 base and J by 8 bases, with 12 bases between. CDR3 in amino acids: CASSLEWQGDSPLHF. For the CDR3, the DNA is TGTGCCAGCAGCTTAGAATGGCAGGGAGATTCACCCCTCCACTTT.